The 11 T cell receptor beta chains reported below all come from one sample, sequenced in a study of blood T cell repertoires in COVID-19. TCRdb's table, derived via immunoSEQ multiplex PCR, lists solely in-frame clones and lacks some. The sample carries 250,000 to 300,000 clones, 89% recorded once. The specimen sequenced was peripheral blood. The receptors come from a woman in her thirties or forties who had recovered from COVID-19.

The chain employs TRBV28 and TRBJ2-3, with 12 nucleotides matching TRBD2. In germline, CDR1 is MDHEN, CDR2 SYDVKM. The CDR3 length is 17 residues. V shed 4 bases and J 4 bases; nucleotides not matched to a gene: 9. Here the CDR3 DNA reads TGTGCCAGCAGTTGGACTAGCGGGATTACACTGGCAGATACGCAGTATTTT. As protein: CASSWTSGITLADTQYF.

The chain joins TRBV27 to TRBJ2-1, with D possibly matching TRBD2 (5 bases). CDR3 length: 14 residues. Trimming pared 3 bases from V and 7 bases from J, leaving 13 bases between. Looked up from germline, CDR1 is MNHEY and CDR2 is SMNVEV (reference sequence). CDR3 sequence (DNA): TGTGCCAGCAGTTTGGGGAGCGGTCGGAATGAGCAGTTCTTC. Its protein is CASSLGSGRNEQFF.

The chain links TRBV28 to TRBJ2-3, with 14 bases lining up with TRBD2. The CDR3 has 16 amino acids. The V gene's germline CDR1 is MDHEN and CDR2 SYDVKM. With 4 bases clipped from V and 2 bases from J, the junction kept 2 bases outside the gene matches. The CDR3 sequence: CASSSGLAGDTDTQYF. The CDR3 DNA is TGTGCCAGCAGTTCGGGACTAGCGGGGGACACAGATACGCAGTATTTT.

The chain links TRBV19 to TRBJ2-3; TRBD1 matches 10 bases. Germline CDR1 LNHDA, CDR2 SQIVND (reference sequence). CDR3 length equals 14 residues. The V gene end was trimmed by 6 bases and the J gene end by 3 bases; junction bases not matched to a gene: 3. The CDR3 here is CASRMDRGTDTQYF. Here the CDR3 DNA reads TGTGCCAGTAGGATGGACAGGGGGACAGATACGCAGTATTTT.

The chain has TRBV6-4 and TRBJ2-3, with TRBD2 matching 7 bases. The CDR3 runs 19 residues. The germline CDR1 and CDR2 sequences are MRHNA and SNTAGT. The V gene end was trimmed by 0 bases and the J gene end by 4 bases; junction bases not matched to a gene: 16. The CDR3 region is CASSDSTVGGRATPDTQYF. CDR3 nucleotides: TGTGCCAGCAGTGACTCAACGGTTGGGGGGAGGGCCACACCAGATACGCAGTATTTT.

The J gene is TRBJ2-7, the V gene TRBV5-1; D possibly corresponds to TRBD2 (6 bases). The CDR3 consists of 14 residues. Trimming left V 3 bases short and J 1 base short, with 11 bases between. Germline V lookup: CDR1 SGHRS, CDR2 YFSETQ. CDR3 region: CASSWTLASYEQYF. CDR3 bases: TGCGCCAGCAGCTGGACTCTAGCGTCCTACGAGCAGTACTTC.

This chain uses TRBV28 with TRBJ2-7; 7 bases fit TRBD1. With 6 bases clipped from V and 2 bases from J, the junction kept 1 base outside the gene matches. Germline loops: CDR1 MDHEN, CDR2 SYDVKM. CDR3 size: 12 residues. CDR3 amino acids: CASSTGAYEQYF. CDR3 bases: TGTGCCAGCAGCACAGGGGCCTACGAGCAGTACTTC.

The CDR3 sequence: CASSYARQGGTEAFF. The DNA for the CDR3 is TGTGCCAGCAGTTACGCCCGACAGGGGGGCACTGAAGCTTTCTTT. V gene TRBV6-5 combines with J gene TRBJ1-1; 9 nucleotides agree with TRBD1. Germline V lookup: CDR1 MNHEY, CDR2 SVGAGI. This CDR3 comprises 15 residues. V lost 2 bases and J lost 4; bases outside the gene matches: 5.

The J gene is TRBJ2-7, the V gene TRBV4-1; 10 bases match TRBD2. The length of the CDR3 is 18 residues. Germline CDR1 reads MGHRA; CDR2 reads YSYEKL. With V trimmed by 3 bases and J by 2 bases, 13 bases remained unmatched. The CDR3 loop reads CASSHEDVEREGPYEQYF. In DNA, the CDR3 is TGCGCCAGCAGCCACGAAGACGTTGAGCGGGAGGGCCCCTACGAGCAGTACTTC.

The chain uses TRBV28 and TRBJ1-1; 7 bases agree with TRBD1. The germline V gene encodes CDR1 MDHEN and CDR2 SYDVKM. The CDR3 has 14 amino acids. J gave up 4 bases and V 3 bases, and 5 bases lay outside the gene matches. CDR3 sequence: CASSFDSGGTEAFF. The CDR3 coding sequence is TGTGCCAGCAGTTTCGACTCAGGGGGCACTGAAGCTTTCTTT. The full variable domain, in which reference TRBV28 and TRBJ1-1 provide the parts outside the CDR3, is DVKVTQSSRYLVKRTGEKVFLECVQDMDHENMFWYRQDPGLGLRLIYFSYDVKMKEKGDIPEGYSVSREKKERFSLILESASTNQTSMYLCASSFDSGGTEAFFGQGTRLTVV.

The DNA for the CDR3 is TGTGCCAGCAGCCAACCCCCCCGGGAGACCCAGTACTTC. Amino acids: CASSQPPRETQYF. The V call is TRBV3-1 (or the pseudogene TRBV3-2), the J call TRBJ2-5; D is unclear. Germline CDR1 LGHDT, CDR2 YNNKEL (reference sequence). The V end lost 2 bases, the J end lost 5 bases, and 9 bases lay between the germline ends. The length of the CDR3 is 13 residues.